This T cell receptor (beta chain) came from a study of T-cell memory formation after mild COVID-19. Study information: Clusters were largely donor specific. Findings of the study overall: From day 15 to 85, contracting clones were balanced between CD4 and CD8, whereas later expanders leaned toward CD4+. The main location of contracting CD4+ clones was CM and EM, and that of contracting CD8+ clones was EMRA.

Looked up from germline, CDR1 is SGHTA and CDR2 is FQGTGA. CDR3 length equals 20 residues. V lost 5 bases to trimming and J lost 4 bases, with 27 bases between them. TCRdb re-derived calls from the 5' RACE reads in MiXCR, one entry per CDR3 protein. The sample holds 250,000 to 300,000 distinct CDR3 sequences, around 17% seen once. As concerns this clonotype: Its antigen is unidentified.

The sample comprised PBMCs or a T cell subset sorted from them (not recorded which). This clonotype was obtained from a man between 18 and 29 years old who had mild COVID-19 (a few samples of this study predate the infection). Cell type and time point are not known. V is TRBV7-3 and J is TRBJ2-6; the D call may be TRBD1 or TRBD2 (6 bases each). The CDR3 here is CASSPRSLGGISPGANVLTF. Here the CDR3 DNA reads TGTGCCAGCAGCCCCCGTTCGTTGGGGGGCATATCTCCCGGGGCCAACGTCCTGACTTTC.